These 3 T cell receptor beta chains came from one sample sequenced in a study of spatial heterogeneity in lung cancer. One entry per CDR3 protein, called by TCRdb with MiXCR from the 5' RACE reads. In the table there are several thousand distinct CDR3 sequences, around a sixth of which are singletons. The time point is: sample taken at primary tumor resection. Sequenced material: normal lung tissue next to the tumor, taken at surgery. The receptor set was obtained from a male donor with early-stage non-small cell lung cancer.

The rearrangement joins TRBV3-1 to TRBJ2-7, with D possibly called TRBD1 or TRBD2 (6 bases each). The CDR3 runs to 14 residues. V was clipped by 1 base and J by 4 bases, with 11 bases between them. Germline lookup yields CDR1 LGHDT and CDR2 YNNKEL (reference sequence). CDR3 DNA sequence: TGTGCCAGCAGCCAAGGGGGGGCACCTTACGAGCAGTACTTC. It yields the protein CASSQGGAPYEQYF.

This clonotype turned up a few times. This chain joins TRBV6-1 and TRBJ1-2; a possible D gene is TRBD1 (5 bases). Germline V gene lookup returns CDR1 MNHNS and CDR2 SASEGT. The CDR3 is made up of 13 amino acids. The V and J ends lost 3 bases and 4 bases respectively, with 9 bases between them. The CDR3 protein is CASSDRDGYGYTF. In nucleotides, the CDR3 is TGTGCCAGCAGTGACAGGGATGGCTATGGCTACACCTTC.

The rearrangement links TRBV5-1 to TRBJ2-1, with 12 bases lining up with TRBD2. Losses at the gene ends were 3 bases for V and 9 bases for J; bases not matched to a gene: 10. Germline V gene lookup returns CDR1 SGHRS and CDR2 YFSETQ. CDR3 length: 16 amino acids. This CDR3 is CASSWFPSGGASEQFF. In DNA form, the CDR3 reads TGCGCCAGCAGCTGGTTTCCTAGCGGGGGGGCAAGTGAGCAGTTCTTC.